These 9 T cell receptor beta chains were all obtained from the same sample, sequenced in a study of T cell responses to AZD1222 COVID-19 vaccine. Assay used: immunoSEQ multiplex PCR; TCRdb lists only in-frame clones, some missing. The top ten hold approximately 5.2% of the sample, which has some 90,000 clones, roughly 91% seen once. The material sequenced was peripheral blood, taken 28 days after the second AZD1222 dose. These receptors all come from an adult who received the AZD1222 COVID-19 vaccine.

The chain joins TRBV2 to TRBJ1-6; 7 bases line up with TRBD1. CDR3 length: 14 amino acids. The trim removed 5 bases at V and 7 bases at J, leaving 5 bases unmatched. Germline CDR1 reads SNHLY; CDR2 reads FYNNEI. CDR3 protein: CASSRDRANSPLHF. For the CDR3, the DNA is TGTGCCAGCAGTCGCGACAGGGCGAATTCACCCCTCCACTTT.

The chain has TRBV19 and TRBJ2-3; 14 bases are shared with TRBD2. The CDR3 is 15 amino acids. Unmatched junction bases numbered 1, after V lost 4 bases and J lost 4 bases. Germline CDR1 and CDR2: LNHDA and SQIVND (reference sequence). CDR3 nucleotide sequence: TGTGCCAGTAGTAAGACTAGCGGGGGGGCAGATACGCAGTATTTT. Translation: CASSKTSGGADTQYF.

The V call is TRBV25-1, the J call TRBJ2-2; unclear D gene. V was pared by 5 bases and J by 1 base, with 8 bases between. The V gene's germline CDR1 is MGHDK and CDR2 SYGVNS. This CDR3 has 14 amino acids. The CDR3 is CASSSQLNTGELFF. CDR3 in DNA: TGTGCCAGCAGTTCTCAGCTGAACACCGGGGAGCTGTTTTTT.

This chain joins TRBV5-1 and TRBJ1-4; 7 bases line up with TRBD1. Germline CDR1 is SGHRS and CDR2 is YFSETQ. This CDR3 spans 17 amino acids. The V and J ends lost 0 bases and 0 bases, in that order; junction bases with no gene match: 5. The CDR3 sequence: CASSLGPGGSTNEKLFF. The DNA of the CDR3 is TGCGCCAGCAGCTTGGGTCCAGGGGGTTCAACTAATGAAAAACTGTTTTTT.

Regarding this clone: Mismatch with germline at one junction end may stem from a read error. The chain joins TRBV9 to TRBJ2-3; a weak D match, TRBD2 (6 bases). Per germline, CDR1 SGDLS and CDR2 YYNGEE. The CDR3 totals 14 residues. CDR3 sequence reads: CASSVQGGADTQYF. The CDR3 region has the DNA TGTGCCAGCAGCGTACAGGGAGGCGCAGATACGCAGTACTTT.

The rearrangement links TRBV7-2 to TRBJ2-3; the match to TRBD2 covers 8 bases. Germline-derived CDR1 and CDR2 are SGHTA and FQGNSA. The CDR3 runs 17 residues. V shed 3 bases, J shed 2 bases, and the junction held 10 bases outside the gene matches. CDR3 loop: CASSFMPLAGITDTQYF. In nucleotides, the CDR3 is TGTGCCAGCAGCTTTATGCCCCTAGCGGGTATCACAGATACGCAGTATTTT. Supplemented by reference TRBV7-2 and TRBJ2-3, the full variable domain reads GAGVSQSPSNKVTEKGKDVELRCDPISGHTALYWYRQSLGQGLEFLIYFQGNSAPDKSGLPSDRFSAERTGGSVSTLTIQRTQQEDSAVYLCASSFMPLAGITDTQYFGPGTRLTVL.

CDR3 in amino acids: CASSLNPAGGDGYTF. In DNA form, the CDR3 reads TGTGCCAGCAGCTTAAACCCAGCAGGGGGTGATGGCTACACCTTC. This rearrangement joins TRBV7-2 to TRBJ1-2, with 7 bases fitting TRBD1. The V gene end was trimmed by 2 bases and the J gene end by 6 bases; junction bases not matched to a gene: 9. The V gene's germline CDR1 is SGHTA and CDR2 FQGNSA. This CDR3 is 15 amino acids long.

This chain connects TRBV5-4 to TRBJ1-2; 7 positions match TRBD1. Per the germline V gene, CDR1 is SGHNT and CDR2 is YYREEE (reference sequence). After removal of 2 bases from V and 6 bases from J, the junction contained 10 bases not matched to a gene. CDR3 length: 15 amino acids. The CDR3: CASSLDREASHGYTF. CDR3 in DNA: TGTGCCAGCAGCTTAGACAGGGAGGCTTCCCATGGCTACACCTTC.

The V and J genes are TRBV4-1 and TRBJ1-2, with D perhaps matching TRBD1 (5 bases). CDR1 MGHRA and CDR2 YSYEKL come from the germline V gene. V was clipped by 3 bases and J by 4 bases, with 12 bases between them. The CDR3 is made up of 14 amino acids. The CDR3: CASSHPAQGYGYTF. In nucleotides, the CDR3 is TGCGCCAGCAGCCACCCAGCCCAGGGCTATGGCTACACCTTC.